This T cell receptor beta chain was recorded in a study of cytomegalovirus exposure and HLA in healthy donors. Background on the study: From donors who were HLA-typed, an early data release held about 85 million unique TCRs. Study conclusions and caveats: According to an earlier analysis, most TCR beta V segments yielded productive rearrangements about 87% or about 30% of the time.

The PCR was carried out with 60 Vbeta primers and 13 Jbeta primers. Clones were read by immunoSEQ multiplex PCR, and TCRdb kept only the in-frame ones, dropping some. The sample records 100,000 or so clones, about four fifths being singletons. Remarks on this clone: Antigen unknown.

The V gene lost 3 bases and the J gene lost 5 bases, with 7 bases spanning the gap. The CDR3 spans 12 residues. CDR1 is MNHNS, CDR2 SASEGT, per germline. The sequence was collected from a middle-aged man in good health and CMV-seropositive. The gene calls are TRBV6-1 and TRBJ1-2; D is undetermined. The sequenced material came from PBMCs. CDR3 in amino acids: CASSDARYGYTF. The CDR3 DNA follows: TGTGCCAGCAGTGACGCCCGGTATGGCTACACCTTC.